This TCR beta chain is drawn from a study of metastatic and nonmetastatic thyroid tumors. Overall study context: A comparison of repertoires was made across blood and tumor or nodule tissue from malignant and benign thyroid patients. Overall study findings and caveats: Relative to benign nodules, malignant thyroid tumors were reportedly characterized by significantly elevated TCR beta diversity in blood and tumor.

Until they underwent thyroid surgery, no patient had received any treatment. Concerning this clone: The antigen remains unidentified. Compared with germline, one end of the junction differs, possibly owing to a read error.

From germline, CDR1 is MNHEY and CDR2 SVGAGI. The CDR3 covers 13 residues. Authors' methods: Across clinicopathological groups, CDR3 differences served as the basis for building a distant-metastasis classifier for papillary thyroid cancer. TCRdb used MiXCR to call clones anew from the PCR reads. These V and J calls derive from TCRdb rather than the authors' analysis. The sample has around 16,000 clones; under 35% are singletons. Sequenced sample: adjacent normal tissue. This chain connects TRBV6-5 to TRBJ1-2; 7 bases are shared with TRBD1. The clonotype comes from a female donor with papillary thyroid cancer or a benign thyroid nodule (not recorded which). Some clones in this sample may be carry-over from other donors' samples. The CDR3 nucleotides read TGTGCCAGCTGTTACAACATTGACAGGGTAGGAACCTTC. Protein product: CASCYNIDRVGTF.